What follows is one T cell receptor beta chain and its context. Its antigen is currently unknown. Method: immunoSEQ multiplex PCR; TCRdb's copy keeps in-frame clones and lacks some. The data contain some 72,000 clones, about 91% of them singletons. This entry is derived from a study of T cell responses to AZD1222 COVID-19 vaccine. Findings and caveats of the study: Only a handful of AZD1222 recipients, several in all, had baseline seropositivity. Spike-wide vaccine-associated CD4 TCRs dominated at 160-218 and 743-854. Females made up more of the donors, who were largely white British, and clonal diversity may have come out too low.

The germline CDR1 and CDR2 sequences are SGHVS and FQNEAQ. The J segment lost 7 bases and the V segment lost 5 bases, leaving 5 bases of the junction unmatched. The CDR3 has 13 residues. Here the sequenced sample was peripheral blood, taken on day 0 of MenACWY control vaccination. This TCR came from an adult in good health. The chain uses TRBV7-8 and TRBJ1-1; TRBD1 agrees at 9 bases. The CDR3 region is CASSGGQGGEAFF. CDR3 bases: TGTGCCAGCAGCGGGGGACAGGGCGGTGAAGCTTTCTTT.